The following is a T cell receptor (beta chain) sequence with its context. The protocol was immunoSEQ multiplex PCR, while the TCRdb copy is restricted to in-frame clones and leaves out a portion. The data show 60,000 to 75,000 clones, around 83% seen once. The CDR3 has 16 residues. With 2 bases removed from V and 4 bases from J, the gap between germline ends came to 14 bases. CDR1 is KGHSH and CDR2 is LQKENI in the germline V gene. Time point: pretreatment peripheral blood. This sample stems from a study of PD-L1 blockade in urothelial cancer. Source: PBMCs, taken around atezolizumab (anti-PD-L1) treatment. This rearrangement joins TRBV18 to TRBJ2-2; weak D call: TRBD1 (5 bases). The origin of this receptor is a woman aged 70-85 years with urothelial cancer. The CDR3 DNA follows: TGTGCCAGCTCACCAAGTCTACAGGAAGGCACCGGGGAGCTGTTTTTT. Its translation is CASSPSLQEGTGELFF.